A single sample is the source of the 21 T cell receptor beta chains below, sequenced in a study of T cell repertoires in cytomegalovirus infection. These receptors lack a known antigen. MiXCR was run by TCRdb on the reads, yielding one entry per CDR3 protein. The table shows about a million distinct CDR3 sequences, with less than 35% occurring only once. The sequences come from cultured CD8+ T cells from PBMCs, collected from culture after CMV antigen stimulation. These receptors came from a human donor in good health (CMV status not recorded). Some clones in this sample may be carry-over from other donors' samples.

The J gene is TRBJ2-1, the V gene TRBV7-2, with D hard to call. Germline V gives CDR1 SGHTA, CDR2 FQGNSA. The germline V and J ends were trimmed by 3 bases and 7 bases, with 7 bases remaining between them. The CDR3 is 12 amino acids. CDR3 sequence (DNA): TGTGCCAGCAGCTTCGCCGAAAATGAGCAGTTCTTC. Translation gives CASSFAENEQFF.

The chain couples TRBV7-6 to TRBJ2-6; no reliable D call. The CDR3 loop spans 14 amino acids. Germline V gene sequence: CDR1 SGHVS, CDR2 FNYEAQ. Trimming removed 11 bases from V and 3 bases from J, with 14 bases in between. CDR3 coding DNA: TGTGCCGGCGCCTACTCAATTGGGGCCAACGTCCTGACTTTC. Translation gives CAGAYSIGANVLTF.

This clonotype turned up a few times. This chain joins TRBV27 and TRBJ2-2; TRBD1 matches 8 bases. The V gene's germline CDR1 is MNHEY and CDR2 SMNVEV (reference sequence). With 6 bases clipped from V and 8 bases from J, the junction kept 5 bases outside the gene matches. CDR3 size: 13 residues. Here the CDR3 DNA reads TGTGCCAGCAGCCCAGGGGGCTGGGGGGAGCTGTTTTTT. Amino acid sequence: CASSPGGWGELFF.

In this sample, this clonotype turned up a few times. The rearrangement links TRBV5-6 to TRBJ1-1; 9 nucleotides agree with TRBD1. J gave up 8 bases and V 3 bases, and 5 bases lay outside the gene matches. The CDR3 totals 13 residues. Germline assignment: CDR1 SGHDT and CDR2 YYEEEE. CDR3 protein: CASSWGQGPEAFF. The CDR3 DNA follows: TGTGCCAGCAGCTGGGGACAGGGCCCCGAAGCTTTCTTT. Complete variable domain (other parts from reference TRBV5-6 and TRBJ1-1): DAGVTQSPTHLIKTRGQQVTLRCSPKSGHDTVSWYQQALGQGPQFIFQYYEEEERQRGNFPDRFSGHQFPNYSSELNVNALLLGDSALYLCASSWGQGPEAFFGQGTRLTVV.

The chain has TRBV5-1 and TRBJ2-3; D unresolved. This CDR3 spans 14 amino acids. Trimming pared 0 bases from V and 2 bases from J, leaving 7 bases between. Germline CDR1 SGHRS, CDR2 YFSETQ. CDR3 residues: CASSLVVPTDTQYF. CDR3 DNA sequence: TGCGCCAGCAGCTTGGTAGTGCCCACAGATACGCAGTATTTT.

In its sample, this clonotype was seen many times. Here the CDR3 reads CASSIGLAGFKETQYF. The CDR3 DNA reads TGTGCCAGCAGCATTGGACTAGCGGGGTTTAAAGAGACCCAGTACTTC. V and J are TRBV7-2 and TRBJ2-5; 12 nucleotides line up with TRBD2. Germline loops: CDR1 SGHTA, CDR2 FQGNSA. V shed 5 bases and J 3 bases; nucleotides not matched to a gene: 7. CDR3 length: 16 residues.

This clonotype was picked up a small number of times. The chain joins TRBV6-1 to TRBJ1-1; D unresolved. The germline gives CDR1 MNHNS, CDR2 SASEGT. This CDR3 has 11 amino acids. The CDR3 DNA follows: TGTGCATCGGAGGAGAACACTGAAGCTTTCTTT. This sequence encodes CASEENTEAFF.

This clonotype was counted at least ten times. The CDR3 protein is CASSLVPFVFF. The CDR3 bases are TGTGCCAGCAGCTTAGTTCCATTTGTGTTCTTC. The rearrangement links TRBV7-2 to TRBJ2-1; D gene uncertain. The CDR3 length is 11 residues. V was shortened by 1 base and J by 15 bases, with 10 bases between the two germline ends. CDR1 and CDR2 from the germline V gene are SGHTA and FQGNSA.

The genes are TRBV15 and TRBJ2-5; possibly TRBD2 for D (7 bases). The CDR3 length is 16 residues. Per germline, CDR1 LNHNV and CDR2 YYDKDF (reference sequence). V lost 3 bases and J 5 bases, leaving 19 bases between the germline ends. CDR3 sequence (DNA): TGTGCCACCAGCAGTAGGGACAAAGGGAGGGCGGAGACCCAGTACTTC. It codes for CATSSRDKGRAETQYF.

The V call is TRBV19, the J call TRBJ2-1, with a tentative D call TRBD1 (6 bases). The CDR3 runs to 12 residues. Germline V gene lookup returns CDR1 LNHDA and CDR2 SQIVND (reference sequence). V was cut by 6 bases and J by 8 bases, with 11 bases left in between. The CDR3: CASSDSGDEQFF. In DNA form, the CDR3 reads TGTGCCAGTAGCGACTCAGGGGATGAGCAGTTCTTC.

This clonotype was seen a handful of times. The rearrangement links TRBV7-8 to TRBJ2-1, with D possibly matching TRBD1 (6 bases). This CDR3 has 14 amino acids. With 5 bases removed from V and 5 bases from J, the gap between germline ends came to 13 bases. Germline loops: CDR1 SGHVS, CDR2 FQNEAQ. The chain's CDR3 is CASSPLGQNNEQFF. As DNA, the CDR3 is TGTGCCAGCAGCCCATTGGGACAAAACAATGAGCAGTTCTTC.

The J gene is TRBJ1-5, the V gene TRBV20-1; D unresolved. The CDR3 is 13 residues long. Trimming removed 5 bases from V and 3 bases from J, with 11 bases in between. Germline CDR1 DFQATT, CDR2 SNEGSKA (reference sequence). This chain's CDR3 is CSAPDWDNQPQHF. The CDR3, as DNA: TGCAGTGCTCCAGACTGGGACAATCAGCCCCAGCATTTT.

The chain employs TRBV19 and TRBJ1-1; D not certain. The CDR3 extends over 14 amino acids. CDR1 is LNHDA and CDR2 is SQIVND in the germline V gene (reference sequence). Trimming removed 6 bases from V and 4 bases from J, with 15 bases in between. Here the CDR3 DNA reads TGTGCCAGTAGCCCTTGGGCTTTGGGCACTGAAGCTTTCTTT. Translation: CASSPWALGTEAFF.

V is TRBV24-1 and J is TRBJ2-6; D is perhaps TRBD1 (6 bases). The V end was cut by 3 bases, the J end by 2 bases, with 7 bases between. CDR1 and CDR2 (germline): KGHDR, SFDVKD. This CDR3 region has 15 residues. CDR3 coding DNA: TGTGCCACCAGTGATCAGGGGACTGGGGCCAACGTCCTGACTTTC. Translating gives CATSDQGTGANVLTF.

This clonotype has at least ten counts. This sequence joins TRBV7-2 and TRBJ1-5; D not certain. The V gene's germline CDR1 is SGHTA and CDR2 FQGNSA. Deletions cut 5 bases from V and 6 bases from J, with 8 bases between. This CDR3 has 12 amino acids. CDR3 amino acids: CASSPTGQPQHF. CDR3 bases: TGTGCCAGCAGCCCGACGGGTCAGCCCCAGCATTTT.

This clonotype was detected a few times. DNA for the CDR3: TGTGCCAGCAGGCCACGGGGGGCCCTCACAGATACGCAGTATTTT. Protein product: CASRPRGALTDTQYF. The chain carries TRBV6-5 and TRBJ2-3, with D perhaps matching TRBD2 (7 bases). The CDR3 spans 15 residues. Germline CDR1 and CDR2: MNHEY and SVGAGI. V was cut by 6 bases and J by 2 bases, with 15 bases left in between.

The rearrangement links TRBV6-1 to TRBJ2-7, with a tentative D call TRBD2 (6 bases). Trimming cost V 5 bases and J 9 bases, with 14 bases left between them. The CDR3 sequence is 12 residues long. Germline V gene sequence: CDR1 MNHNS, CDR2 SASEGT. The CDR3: CASSPLLGGQYF. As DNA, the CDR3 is TGTGCCAGCAGTCCCCTCCTGGGGGGGCAGTACTTC.

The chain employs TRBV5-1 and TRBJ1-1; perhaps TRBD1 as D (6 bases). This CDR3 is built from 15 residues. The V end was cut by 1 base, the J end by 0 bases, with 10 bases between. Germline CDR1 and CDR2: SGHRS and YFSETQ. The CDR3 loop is CASSLTGHVNTEAFF. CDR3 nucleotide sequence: TGCGCCAGCAGCTTGACAGGGCACGTGAACACTGAAGCTTTCTTT.

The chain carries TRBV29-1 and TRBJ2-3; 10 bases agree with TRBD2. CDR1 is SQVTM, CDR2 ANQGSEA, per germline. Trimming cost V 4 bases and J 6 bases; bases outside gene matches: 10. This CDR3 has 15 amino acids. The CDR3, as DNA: TGCAGCGTTGCGGCTAGCGGGGGCTTGGGGGATACGCAGTATTTT. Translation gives CSVAASGGLGDTQYF.

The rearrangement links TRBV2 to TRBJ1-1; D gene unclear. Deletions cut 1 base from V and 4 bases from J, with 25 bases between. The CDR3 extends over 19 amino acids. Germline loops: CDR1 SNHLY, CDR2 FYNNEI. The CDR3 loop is CASSEEVKRSRWGGTEAFF. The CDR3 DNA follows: TGTGCCAGCAGTGAAGAGGTGAAACGGAGCCGCTGGGGTGGCACTGAAGCTTTCTTT.

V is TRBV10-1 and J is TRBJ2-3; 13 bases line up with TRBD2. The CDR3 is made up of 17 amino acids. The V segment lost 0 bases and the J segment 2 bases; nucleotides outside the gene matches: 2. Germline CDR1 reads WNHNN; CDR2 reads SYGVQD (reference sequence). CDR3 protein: CASSESGLAGDTDTQYF. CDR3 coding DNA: TGCGCCAGCAGTGAGTCCGGACTAGCGGGGGACACAGATACGCAGTATTTT.